This T cell receptor beta chain was captured in a study of early T cells in non-severe SARS-CoV-2 infection. Overall study results and limits: Lookups in VDJdb leaned toward anti-spike CD8 responses and missed private and CD4 specificities.

This CDR3 has 16 amino acids. Per the germline V gene, CDR1 is SGHVS and CDR2 is FQNEAQ. V lost 5 bases, J lost 3 bases, and 17 bases lay in between. Each CDR3 protein gets one entry after TCRdb re-called the 5' RACE reads with MiXCR. The sample carries about 50,000 distinct CDR3 sequences, approximately 7.6% recorded once. This clonotype was recorded many times. The antigen is not known. The chain couples TRBV7-8 to TRBJ1-5; unclear D gene. The sequence was collected from an adult who was a healthcare worker with PCR-confirmed SARS-CoV-2 infection or an uninfected control (not recorded which). The sequencing sample was made of whole blood. CDR3 nucleotides: TGTGCCAGCAGCGTAGGAGACCGCCTCATCAATCAGCCCCAGCATTTT. This gives the protein CASSVGDRLINQPQHF. Variable domain in full (rest from reference TRBV7-8 and TRBJ1-5): GAGVSQSPRYKVAKRGQDVALRCDPISGHVSLFWYQQALGQGPEFLTYFQNEAQLDKSGLPSDRFFAERPEGSVSTLKIQRTQQEDSAVYLCASSVGDRLINQPQHFGDGTRLSIL.